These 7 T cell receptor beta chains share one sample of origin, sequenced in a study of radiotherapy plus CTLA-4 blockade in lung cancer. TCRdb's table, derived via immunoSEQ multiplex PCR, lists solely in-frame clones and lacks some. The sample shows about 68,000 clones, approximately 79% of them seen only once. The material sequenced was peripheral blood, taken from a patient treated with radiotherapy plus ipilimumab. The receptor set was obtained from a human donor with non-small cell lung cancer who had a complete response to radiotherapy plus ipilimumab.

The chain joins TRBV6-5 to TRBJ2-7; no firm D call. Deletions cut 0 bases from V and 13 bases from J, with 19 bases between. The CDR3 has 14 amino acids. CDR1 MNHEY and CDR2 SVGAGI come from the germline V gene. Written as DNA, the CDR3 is TGTGCCAGCAGTTACTCGTTGAACAGCCCTTCAGGATACTTC. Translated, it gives CASSYSLNSPSGYF.

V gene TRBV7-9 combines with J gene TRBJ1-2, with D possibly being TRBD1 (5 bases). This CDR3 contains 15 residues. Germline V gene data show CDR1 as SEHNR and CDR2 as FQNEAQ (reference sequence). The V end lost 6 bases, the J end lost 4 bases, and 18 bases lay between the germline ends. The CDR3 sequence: CASSSPPWGSYGYTF. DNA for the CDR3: TGTGCCAGCAGTTCACCCCCGTGGGGGAGCTATGGCTACACCTTC. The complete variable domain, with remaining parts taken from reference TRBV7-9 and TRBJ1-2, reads DTGVSQNPRHKITKRGQNVTFRCDPISEHNRLYWYRQTLGQGPEFLTYFQNEAQLEKSRLLSDRFSAERPKGSFSTLEIQRTEQGDSAMYLCASSSPPWGSYGYTFGSGTRLTVV.

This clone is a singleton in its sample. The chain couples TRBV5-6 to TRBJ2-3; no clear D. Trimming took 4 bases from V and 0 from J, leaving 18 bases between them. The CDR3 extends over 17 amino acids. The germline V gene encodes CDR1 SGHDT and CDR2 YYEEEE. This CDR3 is CASSGRTDLRSTDTQYF. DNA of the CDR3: TGTGCCAGCAGCGGTCGGACGGACCTAAGAAGCACAGATACGCAGTATTTT. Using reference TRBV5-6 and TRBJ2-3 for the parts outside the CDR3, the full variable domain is DAGVTQSPTHLIKTRGQQVTLRCSPKSGHDTVSWYQQALGQGPQFIFQYYEEEERQRGNFPDRFSGHQFPNYSSELNVNALLLGDSALYLCASSGRTDLRSTDTQYFGPGTRLTVL.

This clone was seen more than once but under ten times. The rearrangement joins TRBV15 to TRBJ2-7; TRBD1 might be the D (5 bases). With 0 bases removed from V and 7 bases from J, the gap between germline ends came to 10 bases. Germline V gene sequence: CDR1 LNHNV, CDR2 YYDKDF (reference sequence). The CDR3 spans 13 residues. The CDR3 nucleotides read TGTGCCACCAGCAGAGATAAGAACAGGGAGCAGTACGTC. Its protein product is CATSRDKNREQYV.

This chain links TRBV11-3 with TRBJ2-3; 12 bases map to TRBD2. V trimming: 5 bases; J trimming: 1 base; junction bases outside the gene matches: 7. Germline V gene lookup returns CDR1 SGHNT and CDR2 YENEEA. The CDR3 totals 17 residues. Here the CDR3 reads CASSPLAGGPRTDTQYF. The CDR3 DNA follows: TGTGCCAGCAGCCCACTAGCGGGGGGACCCCGCACAGATACGCAGTATTTT.

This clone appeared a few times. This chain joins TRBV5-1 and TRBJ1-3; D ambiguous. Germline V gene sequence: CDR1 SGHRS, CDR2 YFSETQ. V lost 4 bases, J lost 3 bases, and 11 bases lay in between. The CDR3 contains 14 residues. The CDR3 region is CASSPAGSGNTIYF. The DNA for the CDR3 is TGCGCCAGCAGCCCCGCCGGGAGTGGAAACACCATATATTTT.

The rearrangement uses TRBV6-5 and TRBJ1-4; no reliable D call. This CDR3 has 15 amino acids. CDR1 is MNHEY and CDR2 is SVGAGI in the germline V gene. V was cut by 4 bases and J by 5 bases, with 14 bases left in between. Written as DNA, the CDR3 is TGTGCCAGCAGTTCTACGGCCGGGCCAAATGAAAAACTGTTTTTT. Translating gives CASSSTAGPNEKLFF.